This T cell receptor (beta chain) was profiled in a study of blood T cell repertoires in COVID-19. Study overall: From T cells, B-cell-depleted T cells, or PBMCs came the material, which was cDNA or gDNA.

Trimming cost V 4 bases and J 2 bases, with 9 bases left between them. This CDR3 has 14 residues. In germline, CDR1 is MNHEY, CDR2 SMNVEV (reference sequence). The table came from immunoSEQ multiplex PCR; TCRdb's copy has only in-frame clones and leaves some out. This table holds 130,000 to 150,000 clones, around 85% found once. Sequencing used peripheral blood. This TCR came from a woman aged 60-70 years with COVID-19, enrolled during active disease. V gene TRBV27 combines with J gene TRBJ1-5, with D possibly matching TRBD1 (5 bases). The CDR3 spells CASSSGFGNQPQHF. The CDR3, as DNA: TGTGCCAGCAGTTCAGGGTTCGGCAATCAGCCCCAGCATTTT.